The TCR beta chain described here comes from a study of persistence of HIV-infected CD4 T cells. Germline V lookup: CDR1 LGHDT, CDR2 YNNKEL (reference sequence). V was pared by 2 bases and J by 1 base, with 2 bases of the junction left unmatched. CDR3 length equals 16 residues. Concerning this clone itself: Antigen specificity is unknown.

Lysates of CMV-infected fibroblasts at 10 ug/mL stimulated these cells. CD4+ T cells upregulating both CD40 ligand and CD69 were sorted as responding cells. Before stimulation, PBMCs underwent CD8+ T cell depletion. Sequencing used immunoSEQ version 4 in survey mode. Genomic DNA was diluted to 9 to 10 ng/uL, up to roughly 1 ug per sample. Data came from immunoSEQ multiplex PCR; TCRdb stores just in-frame clones and leaves some out. The sample shows some 13,000 clones, roughly 70% of them seen only once. The clonotype comes from an adult man with HIV who was CMV-seropositive. The chain employs TRBV3-1 (or the pseudogene TRBV3-2) and TRBJ2-3; 11 bases fit TRBD2. The sequencing used CD4+ T cells sorted from PBMCs after approximately 19-hour stimulation, collected from a patient who received antiretroviral therapy. This CDR3 is CASSQLGLAGTDTQYF. The DNA for the CDR3 is TGTGCCAGCAGCCAACTGGGACTAGCGGGCACAGATACGCAGTATTTT.